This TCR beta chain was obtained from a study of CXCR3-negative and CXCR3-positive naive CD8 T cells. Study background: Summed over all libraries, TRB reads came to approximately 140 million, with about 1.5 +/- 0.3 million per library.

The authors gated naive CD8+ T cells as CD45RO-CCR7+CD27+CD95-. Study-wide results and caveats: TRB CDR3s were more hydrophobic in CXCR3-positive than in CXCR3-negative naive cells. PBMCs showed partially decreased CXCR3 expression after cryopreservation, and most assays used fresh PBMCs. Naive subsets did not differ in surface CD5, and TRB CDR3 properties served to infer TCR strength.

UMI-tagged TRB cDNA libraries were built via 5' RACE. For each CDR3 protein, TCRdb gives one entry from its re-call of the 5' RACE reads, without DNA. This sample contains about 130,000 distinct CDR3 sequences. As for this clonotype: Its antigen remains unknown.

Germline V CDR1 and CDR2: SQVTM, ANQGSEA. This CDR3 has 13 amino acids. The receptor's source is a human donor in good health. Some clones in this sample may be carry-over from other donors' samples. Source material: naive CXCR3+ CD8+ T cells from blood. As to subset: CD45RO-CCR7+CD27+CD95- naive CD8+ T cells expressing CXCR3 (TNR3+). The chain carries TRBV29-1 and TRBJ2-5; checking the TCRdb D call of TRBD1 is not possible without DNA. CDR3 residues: CSFFGTTIETQYF. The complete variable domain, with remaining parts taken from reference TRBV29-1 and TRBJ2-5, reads SAVISQKPSRDICQRGTSLTIQCQVDSQVTMMFWYRQQPGQSLTLIATANQGSEATYESGFVIDKFPISRPNLTFSTLTVSNMSPEDSSIYLCSFFGTTIETQYFGPGTRLLVL.